What follows are 5 T cell receptor beta chains derived from one specimen sequenced in a study of CD4+ T cells in melanoma. Using immunoSEQ multiplex PCR, the repertoire was profiled, and TCRdb retains in-frame clones only, with some absent. This sample has over 4,000 clones, with about 61% found just once. Sequencing used cells from a culture (not recorded whether cultured in vitro). These TCRs come from a human donor with melanoma.

The chain combines TRBV30 with TRBJ2-5; D is unclear. This CDR3 is built from 15 residues. The V gene lost 0 bases and the J gene lost 1 base, with 12 bases spanning the gap. Germline V CDR1 and CDR2: GTSNPN, SVGIG (reference sequence). The CDR3 DNA sequence: TGTGCCTGGAGTGTGGAACAAGGCCTCCAAGAGACCCAGTACTTC. Translation gives CAWSVEQGLQETQYF. Based on the CDR3 plus reference TRBV30 and TRBJ2-5, the full variable domain is SQTIHQWPATLVQPVGSPLSLECTVEGTSNPNLYWYRQAAGRGLQLLFYSVGIGQISSEVPQNLSASRPQDRQFILSSKKLLLSDSGFYLCAWSVEQGLQETQYFGPGTRLLVL.

This clone was detected only a few times. CDR3 protein: CASSILAGDTEAFF. For the CDR3, the DNA is TGTGCCAGTAGTATTCTAGCCGGGGACACTGAAGCTTTCTTT. V usage is TRBV19 and J usage is TRBJ1-1; unclear D gene. The V end was cut by 3 bases, the J end by 3 bases, with 11 bases between. Germline-derived CDR1 and CDR2 are LNHDA and SQIVND (reference sequence). The CDR3 has 14 residues.

This clone has a handful of counts. V gene TRBV9 combines with J gene TRBJ2-7; weak D call: TRBD2 (5 bases). Deletions cut 0 bases from V and 2 bases from J, with 9 bases between. This CDR3 region has 14 residues. Germline V gene sequence: CDR1 SGDLS, CDR2 YYNGEE. The DNA of the CDR3 is TGTGCCAGCAGCGTAGACGGGGATACCTACGAGCAGTACTTC. As protein: CASSVDGDTYEQYF.

In this sample, this clone is medium-sized. This chain joins TRBV6-4 and TRBJ1-1; D might be TRBD1 (5 bases). The CDR3 spans 14 residues. Germline lookup yields CDR1 MRHNA and CDR2 SNTAGT. With 2 bases removed from V and 4 bases from J, the gap between germline ends came to 11 bases. CDR3 amino acids: CASSDGGPGTEAFF. The CDR3 nucleotides are TGTGCCAGCAGTGACGGGGGTCCGGGCACTGAAGCTTTCTTT.

This chain connects TRBV9 to TRBJ1-5; tentatively, D is TRBD1 (5 bases). Germline V gene data show CDR1 as SGDLS and CDR2 as YYNGEE. The CDR3 length is 15 residues. V lost 0 bases and J 4 bases, leaving 11 bases between the germline ends. The CDR3 reads CASSVAGGANQPQHF. CDR3 in DNA: TGTGCCAGCAGCGTAGCTGGAGGGGCAAATCAGCCCCAGCATTTT.